This is a list of T cell receptor beta chains from one sample in a study of blood T cell repertoires in COVID-19. TCRdb's copy holds only in-frame clones and misses some; the assay was immunoSEQ multiplex PCR. The sample has approximately 670,000 clones; 85% to 90% are singletons. Sequencing input: peripheral blood. The receptors were gathered from a woman aged 18-29 years with acute or convalescent COVID-19. The CDR3 runs from the conserved cysteine through the conserved F or W. Each record gives: CDR3 protein, CDR3 DNA, clone size, D gene, J gene, V gene. A D gene is named only where the DNA matches it firmly. Clone size is not always given. Where it is, it says once, few, many or a class for expanded clones.

cdr3_aa: CASRNVRVTWTDTQYF
cdr3_nt: TGTGCCAGCAGGAACGTCAGGGTGACATGGACAGATACGCAGTATTTT
clone_size: -
d_call: -
j_call: TRBJ2-3
v_call: TRBV5-8

cdr3_aa: CASSPERKNTEAFF
cdr3_nt: TGTGCCAGCTCCCCCGAGAGGAAGAACACTGAAGCTTTCTTT
clone_size: -
d_call: -
j_call: TRBJ1-1
v_call: TRBV18

cdr3_aa: CASSDEREGNEQFF
cdr3_nt: TGTGCCAGCAGTGACGAGCGGGAGGGGAATGAGCAGTTCTTC
clone_size: -
d_call: TRBD2
j_call: TRBJ2-1
v_call: TRBV25-1

cdr3_aa: CASSQVRVSYEQYF
cdr3_nt: TGCGCCAGCAGCCAGGTCAGGGTCTCCTACGAGCAGTACTTC
clone_size: -
d_call: -
j_call: TRBJ2-7
v_call: TRBV4-1

cdr3_aa: CASRPEAGNTIYF
cdr3_nt: TGCGCCAGCAGACCAGAGGCTGGAAACACCATATATTTT
clone_size: once
d_call: -
j_call: TRBJ1-3
v_call: TRBV4-1

cdr3_aa: CASSFGRQFAGNTIYF
cdr3_nt: TGTGCCAGCAGCTTTGGTCGACAGTTCGCCGGAAACACCATATATTTT
clone_size: few
d_call: -
j_call: TRBJ1-3
v_call: TRBV7-9

cdr3_aa: CSVEEVGRGGANYGYTF
cdr3_nt: TGCAGCGTTGAAGAGGTGGGCAGAGGGGGTGCTAACTATGGCTACACCTTC
clone_size: -
d_call: -
j_call: TRBJ1-2
v_call: TRBV29-1

cdr3_aa: CATSDLDRGHGYTF
cdr3_nt: TGTGCCACCAGTGACCTTGACAGGGGCCATGGCTACACCTTC
clone_size: -
d_call: TRBD1
j_call: TRBJ1-2
v_call: TRBV24-1

cdr3_aa: CASSSGGTGVHEQFF
cdr3_nt: TGTGCCAGCAGTAGTGGCGGGACAGGGGTCCATGAGCAGTTCTTC
clone_size: -
d_call: TRBD1
j_call: TRBJ2-1
v_call: TRBV27

cdr3_aa: CSARDRYYGYTF
cdr3_nt: TGCAGCGCCAGGGACAGATACTATGGCTACACCTTC
clone_size: -
d_call: TRBD1
j_call: TRBJ1-2
v_call: TRBV29-1

cdr3_aa: CASSEEGGRTYEQYF
cdr3_nt: TGTGCCAGCAGTGAAGAGGGAGGGAGGACCTACGAGCAGTACTTC
clone_size: -
d_call: TRBD2
j_call: TRBJ2-7
v_call: TRBV2

cdr3_aa: CASNDRAGANVLTF
cdr3_nt: TGCGCCAGCAACGACAGGGCTGGGGCCAACGTCCTGACTTTC
clone_size: -
d_call: TRBD1
j_call: TRBJ2-6
v_call: TRBV5-1

cdr3_aa: CASFYTDRDNYLGTNEKLFF
cdr3_nt: TGTGCCAGCTTCTACACCGACAGGGATAACTATCTTGGAACTAATGAAAAACTGTTTTTT
clone_size: -
d_call: TRBD1
j_call: TRBJ1-4
v_call: TRBV18

cdr3_aa: CSVAKDRGRYEQYF
cdr3_nt: TGCAGCGTGGCAAAAGACAGGGGGCGGTACGAGCAGTACTTC
clone_size: -
d_call: TRBD1
j_call: TRBJ2-7
v_call: TRBV29-1

cdr3_aa: CASSNWASEQFF
cdr3_nt: TGTGCCAGCAGTAACTGGGCCTCTGAGCAGTTCTTC
clone_size: -
d_call: -
j_call: TRBJ2-1
v_call: TRBV6-2/TRBV6-3

cdr3_aa: CASSILAGGSYEQYF
cdr3_nt: TGTGCCAGTAGTATTCTAGCGGGGGGTTCCTACGAGCAGTACTTC
clone_size: -
d_call: TRBD2
j_call: TRBJ2-7
v_call: TRBV19

cdr3_aa: CASSLRTGRYQPQHF
cdr3_nt: TGCGCCAGCAGCTTAAGGACAGGACGGTACCAGCCCCAGCATTTT
clone_size: -
d_call: TRBD1
j_call: TRBJ1-5
v_call: TRBV5-1

cdr3_aa: CASSQAGTGGRYGYTF
cdr3_nt: TGTGCCAGCAGCCAAGCAGGGACAGGGGGCAGGTATGGCTACACCTTC
clone_size: -
d_call: TRBD1
j_call: TRBJ1-2
v_call: TRBV3-1/TRBV3-2

cdr3_aa: CASSLNRGHEQYF
cdr3_nt: TGTGCCAGCAGCTTAAACAGGGGCCACGAGCAGTACTTC
clone_size: -
d_call: TRBD1
j_call: TRBJ2-7
v_call: TRBV7-3

cdr3_aa: CASSFGRGLYEQYF
cdr3_nt: TGTGCCAGCAGTTTCGGAAGGGGGCTCTACGAGCAGTACTTC
clone_size: -
d_call: TRBD1
j_call: TRBJ2-7
v_call: TRBV28

cdr3_aa: CAISRDRADDGYTF
cdr3_nt: TGTGCCATCAGCCGGGACAGGGCGGATGATGGCTACACCTTC
clone_size: -
d_call: TRBD1
j_call: TRBJ1-2
v_call: TRBV10-3

cdr3_aa: CASSEYGPREGNTIYF
cdr3_nt: TGTGCCAGCAGTGAATATGGCCCTCGGGAAGGAAACACCATATATTTT
clone_size: -
d_call: -
j_call: TRBJ1-3
v_call: TRBV2

cdr3_aa: CASSLMAGPSNQPQHF
cdr3_nt: TGTGCCAGCAGCTTGATGGCAGGGCCCAGCAATCAGCCCCAGCATTTT
clone_size: -
d_call: -
j_call: TRBJ1-5
v_call: TRBV5-6

cdr3_aa: CASSPLGTGTLNTEAFF
cdr3_nt: TGTGCCAGCTCACCACTGGGGACAGGGACCCTGAACACTGAAGCTTTCTTT
clone_size: -
d_call: TRBD1
j_call: TRBJ1-1
v_call: TRBV18

cdr3_aa: CATSREISGGGAATGELFF
cdr3_nt: TGTGCCACCAGCAGAGAGATCTCTGGCGGGGGGGCCGCCACCGGGGAGCTGTTTTTT
clone_size: -
d_call: TRBD2
j_call: TRBJ2-2
v_call: TRBV15